The 31 T cell receptor beta chains listed next were all sequenced from one sample in a study of hypomethylating agent response in myelodysplastic syndrome. The table came from immunoSEQ multiplex PCR; TCRdb's copy has only in-frame clones and leaves some out. Of 4,500 or so clones listed, approximately 77% were seen once; the top ten hold around 28%. The sequencing used bone marrow, collected before or after starting hypomethylating agent treatment for myelodysplastic syndrome (not recorded which). These receptors were taken from a human donor with myelodysplastic syndrome.

The chain employs TRBV4-2 and TRBJ1-5, with TRBD1 identical over 10 bases. This CDR3 contains 18 residues. J was trimmed by 7 bases and V by 0 bases; bases with no gene match: 12. Germline V CDR1 and CDR2: LGHNA, YNFKEQ. The CDR3 sequence: CASSQESGQGGKYQPQHF. The DNA for the CDR3 is TGTGCCAGCAGCCAAGAGAGTGGACAGGGGGGGAAATACCAGCCCCAGCATTTT.

The CDR3: CASSLGWDTQYF. The CDR3 bases are TGTGCCAGCAGCTTGGGCTGGGATACGCAGTATTTT. The V and J genes are TRBV7-9 and TRBJ2-3; no clear D. The germline gives CDR1 SEHNR, CDR2 FQNEAQ (reference sequence). The CDR3 has 12 amino acids. Trimming took 3 bases from V and 6 from J, leaving 7 bases between them.

This clone came up a few times. The chain joins TRBV28 to TRBJ2-7, with 9 nucleotides matching TRBD1. Germline V lookup: CDR1 MDHEN, CDR2 SYDVKM. The CDR3 is 15 residues long. V shed 3 bases, J shed 0 bases, and the junction held 3 bases outside the gene matches. The CDR3 nucleotides are TGTGCCAGCAGTTTCGGGACAGGGAGCTCCTACGAGCAGTACTTC. Translation: CASSFGTGSSYEQYF.

V gene TRBV29-1 combines with J gene TRBJ2-2, with 7 bases that match TRBD1. The V and J ends lost 6 bases and 4 bases, in that order; junction bases with no gene match: 5. The CDR3 consists of 13 residues. Germline lookup yields CDR1 SQVTM and CDR2 ANQGSEA. CDR3 loop: CSVGTVGTGELFF. As DNA, the CDR3 is TGCAGCGTCGGGACAGTGGGCACCGGGGAGCTGTTTTTT.

This clone was seen only once. The V gene is TRBV4-3, the J gene TRBJ2-5; 10 positions agree with TRBD2. CDR1 and CDR2 (germline): LGHNA, YSLEER. This CDR3 spans 18 amino acids. The trim removed 0 bases at V and 0 bases at J, leaving 7 bases unmatched. For the CDR3, the DNA is TGCGCCAGCAGCCAAGATAACACAGGACTAGCGGACCAAGAGACCCAGTACTTC. This codes for CASSQDNTGLADQETQYF.

This clone was detected once. The chain employs TRBV6-1 and TRBJ2-1; 8 bases agree with TRBD1. The length of the CDR3 is 15 residues. CDR1 is MNHNS and CDR2 is SASEGT in the germline V gene. Trimming removed 7 bases from V and 6 bases from J; junction bases left unmatched: 11. The DNA for the CDR3 is TGTGCCAGCATCTCGGACAGGGTGATGGGCAATGAGCAGTTCTTC. Translated, it gives CASISDRVMGNEQFF.

The chain combines TRBV11-2 with TRBJ2-1, with TRBD1 identical over 7 bases. The CDR3 sequence is 15 residues long. The germline gives CDR1 SGHAT, CDR2 FQNNGV. V dropped 5 bases and J dropped 5; count of bases not matched to a gene: 9. As DNA, the CDR3 is TGTGCCAGCAGCCCGTTGGGACAGCCGAACAATGAGCAGTTCTTC. It codes for CASSPLGQPNNEQFF.

This clone showed up just a few times. The chain combines TRBV14 with TRBJ2-7; D gene uncertain. V was trimmed by 8 bases and J by 1 base, leaving 15 bases between them. In germline, CDR1 is SGHDN, CDR2 FVKESK. The CDR3 totals 14 residues. DNA for the CDR3: TGTGCCAGCCTACCTAGTACAGTGTCCTACGAGCAGTACTTC. It codes for CASLPSTVSYEQYF.

V gene TRBV11-2 combines with J gene TRBJ2-2, with a tentative D call TRBD1 (5 bases). V lost 5 bases, J lost 6 bases, and 10 bases lay in between. The CDR3 runs to 13 residues. Germline V gene sequence: CDR1 SGHAT, CDR2 FQNNGV. Here the CDR3 DNA reads TGTGCCAGCAGCCGCCTAGGGGCCGGGGAGCTGTTTTTT. Translation: CASSRLGAGELFF.

This chain links TRBV6-5 with TRBJ2-5; TRBD1 aligns across 11 bases. V dropped 4 bases and J dropped 4; count of bases not matched to a gene: 8. Germline V gives CDR1 MNHEY, CDR2 SVGAGI. The CDR3 runs to 16 residues. The CDR3 DNA reads TGTGCCAGCAGTTTCGACCGGGACAGGGGGGGAGAGACCCAGTACTTC. Its protein product is CASSFDRDRGGETQYF.

The V call is TRBV7-2, the J call TRBJ1-1, with D maybe TRBD1 (6 bases). The CDR3 sequence is 15 residues long. Trimming left V 0 bases short and J 1 base short, with 9 bases between. The germline gives CDR1 SGHTA, CDR2 FQGNSA. CDR3 sequence: CASSLAGRGNTEAFF. The CDR3 DNA follows: TGTGCCAGCAGCTTAGCGGGCAGGGGGAACACTGAAGCTTTCTTT.

The chain is built from TRBV12-5 and TRBJ2-3; no firm D call. Germline loops: CDR1 LGHNT, CDR2 FRNRAP. The CDR3 has 14 residues. The ends were cut back, 10 bases at V and 2 bases at J, with 16 bases in the middle. The CDR3 sequence is CATRGGVVTDTQYF. The CDR3, as DNA: TGTGCTACAAGAGGCGGAGTTGTCACAGATACGCAGTATTTT.

The chain links TRBV28 to TRBJ1-5; 7 nucleotides agree with TRBD1. V shed 1 base and J 6 bases; nucleotides not matched to a gene: 9. The CDR3 totals 16 residues. Germline V gene sequence: CDR1 MDHEN, CDR2 SYDVKM. Written as DNA, the CDR3 is TGTGCCAGCAGTTTATCGGCAGGGGGGGTCGGTCAGCCCCAGCATTTT. It yields the protein CASSLSAGGVGQPQHF. Filled out from reference TRBV28 and TRBJ1-5, the complete variable domain reads DVKVTQSSRYLVKRTGEKVFLECVQDMDHENMFWYRQDPGLGLRLIYFSYDVKMKEKGDIPEGYSVSREKKERFSLILESASTNQTSMYLCASSLSAGGVGQPQHFGDGTRLSIL.

In its sample, this clone was seen once. The chain is built from TRBV29-1 and TRBJ1-1; TRBD1 is a possible D gene (5 bases). This CDR3 is built from 12 residues. V was pared by 3 bases and J by 3 bases, with 8 bases between. Germline V CDR1 and CDR2: SQVTM, ANQGSEA. CDR3 sequence reads: CSVEGGHTEAFF. The CDR3 DNA reads TGCAGCGTTGAGGGGGGACACACTGAAGCTTTCTTT.

The V and J genes are TRBV7-2 and TRBJ1-6, with 10 bases matching TRBD1. Germline CDR1 SGHTA, CDR2 FQGNSA. The CDR3 is made up of 15 amino acids. Germline trimming cut 6 bases from V and 10 bases from J; bases unmatched to any gene: 9. CDR3 loop: CASRAEGTGASPLHF. DNA of the CDR3: TGTGCCAGCAGAGCCGAGGGGACAGGGGCCTCACCCCTCCACTTT.

The V gene is TRBV19, the J gene TRBJ1-6; 10 bases align to TRBD1. The V and J ends lost 2 bases and 10 bases, in that order; junction bases with no gene match: 5. CDR3 length: 15 residues. The V gene's germline CDR1 is LNHDA and CDR2 SQIVND (reference sequence). The CDR3, as DNA: TGTGCCAGTAGTATAAGACAGGGGGCGGGATCACCCCTCCACTTT. It encodes CASSIRQGAGSPLHF.

The chain joins TRBV6-5 to TRBJ1-4, with D perhaps matching TRBD1 (5 bases). Germline CDR1 reads MNHEY; CDR2 reads SVGAGI. Trimming removed 5 bases at V and 6 bases at J, with 10 bases between. The CDR3 loop spans 13 amino acids. The CDR3 bases are TGTGCCAGCAGTCGCGTCAGGGATGAAAAACTGTTTTTT. Protein product: CASSRVRDEKLFF.

This clone was recorded once. V usage is TRBV19 and J usage is TRBJ1-5, with a weak D call TRBD1 (5 bases). Trimming cost V 2 bases and J 6 bases, with 14 bases left between them. This CDR3 has 15 amino acids. Germline V gene data show CDR1 as LNHDA and CDR2 as SQIVND (reference sequence). The CDR3 DNA is TGTGCCAGTAGTATAATGGGGGGAAGGGGTCAGCCCCAGCATTTT. This codes for CASSIMGGRGQPQHF.

J is TRBJ1-3 and V is TRBV27; D is perhaps TRBD1 (5 bases). V gave up 6 bases and J gave up 2 bases, with 11 bases separating them. The germline CDR1 and CDR2 sequences are MNHEY and SMNVEV (reference sequence). CDR3 length: 14 amino acids. The CDR3: CASSQGLPGNTIYF. CDR3 sequence (DNA): TGTGCCAGCAGCCAGGGACTTCCTGGAAACACCATATATTTT.

This clone has just one count. V is TRBV27 and J is TRBJ2-2; a possible D gene is TRBD2 (6 bases). Germline loops: CDR1 MNHEY, CDR2 SMNVEV (reference sequence). CDR3 length: 15 residues. The V gene lost 9 bases and the J gene lost 12 bases, with 26 bases spanning the gap. The CDR3 region has the DNA TGTGCCAGTTCTAAAGATAGGCGAGCGGGTGCAAAGCTGTTTTTT. Translation: CASSKDRRAGAKLFF.

The rearrangement joins TRBV28 to TRBJ1-2; D ambiguous. V was cut by 6 bases and J by 6 bases, with 17 bases left in between. The CDR3 covers 14 residues. The germline gives CDR1 MDHEN, CDR2 SYDVKM. The CDR3 spells CASRIRPDSNGYTF. For the CDR3, the DNA is TGTGCCAGCAGAATACGACCGGATTCGAATGGCTACACCTTC.

The chain carries TRBV7-3 and TRBJ2-1; no clear D. The germline V and J ends were trimmed by 4 bases and 6 bases, with 10 bases remaining between them. In germline, CDR1 is SGHTA, CDR2 FQGTGA. CDR3 length equals 13 residues. This CDR3 reads CASSYSFLNEQFF. The DNA of the CDR3 is TGTGCCAGCAGCTACAGCTTCCTCAATGAGCAGTTCTTC.

The V gene is TRBV5-6, the J gene TRBJ2-7, with D hard to call. V was shortened by 3 bases and J by 3 bases, with 10 bases between the two germline ends. The CDR3 is 13 residues long. Per the germline V gene, CDR1 is SGHDT and CDR2 is YYEEEE. CDR3 in amino acids: CASSSRSFYEQYF. The CDR3 coding sequence is TGTGCCAGCAGCTCCCGGTCCTTCTACGAGCAGTACTTC.

Comments on this clone: Mismatch with germline at one junction end may stem from a read error. The rearrangement uses TRBV5-4 and TRBJ2-3, with 7 bases lining up with TRBD1. This CDR3 contains 12 residues. From germline, CDR1 is SGHNT and CDR2 YYREEE (reference sequence). The CDR3 bases are TGTGCCAGCAGCTTGGAGGGGGCTCAAACGAAATTT. It translates to CASSLEGAQTKF. The full variable domain, completed using reference TRBV5-4 and TRBJ2-3, is ETGVTQSPTHLIKTRGQQVTLRCSSQSGHNTVSWYQQALGQGPQFIFQYYREEENGRGNFPPRFSGLQFPNYSSELNVNALELDDSALYLCASSLEGAQTKFGPGTRLTVL.

The chain carries TRBV11-1 and TRBJ1-2; D might be TRBD1 (5 bases). The CDR3 has 16 amino acids. Trimming stripped 0 bases from V and 4 bases from J, with 15 bases between. CDR1 is SGHAT and CDR2 is FQDESV in the germline V gene (reference sequence). The CDR3 nucleotides read TGTGCCAGCAGCTTAGCGCCCTGGGGAAGGGGCTATGGCTACACCTTC. It yields the protein CASSLAPWGRGYGYTF.

The CDR3: CASRDTYPVYNEQFF. The CDR3, as DNA: TGTGCCAGCAGGGACACCTACCCCGTCTACAATGAGCAGTTCTTC. The chain combines TRBV9 with TRBJ2-1; perhaps TRBD1 as D (5 bases). Germline loops: CDR1 SGDLS, CDR2 YYNGEE. This CDR3 has 15 amino acids. Trimming took off 5 bases at V and 3 bases at J, with 15 bases between the two ends.

The chain uses TRBV7-2 and TRBJ2-7, with unresolved D. Germline values: CDR1 SGHTA, CDR2 FQGNSA. The CDR3 is 15 residues long. V lost 0 bases and J lost 1, with 10 bases in between. The CDR3 sequence is CASSLAGYTSYEQYF. The CDR3 bases are TGTGCCAGCAGCTTAGCCGGGTACACTTCCTACGAGCAGTACTTC. The full variable domain, in which reference TRBV7-2 and TRBJ2-7 provide the parts outside the CDR3, is GAGVSQSPSNKVTEKGKDVELRCDPISGHTALYWYRQSLGQGLEFLIYFQGNSAPDKSGLPSDRFSAERTGGSVSTLTIQRTQQEDSAVYLCASSLAGYTSYEQYFGPGTRLTVT.

The chain combines TRBV9 with TRBJ2-1; D tentatively fits TRBD1 or TRBD2 (5 bases each). The CDR3 has 13 residues. Trimming stripped 4 bases from V and 4 bases from J, with 9 bases between. Germline V gene sequence: CDR1 SGDLS, CDR2 YYNGEE. In DNA form, the CDR3 reads TGTGCCAGCAGCCAAGAGGGGTACAATGAGCAGTTCTTC. It translates to CASSQEGYNEQFF.

The count of this clone is one. The J gene is TRBJ2-3, the V gene TRBV27, with D possibly being TRBD2 (6 bases). In germline, CDR1 is MNHEY, CDR2 SMNVEV (reference sequence). The CDR3 is 17 residues long. The V end lost 1 base, the J end lost 9 bases, and 23 bases lay between the germline ends. The CDR3 sequence: CASSLLLGGGRTATQYF. The CDR3 DNA reads TGTGCCAGCAGTTTATTGTTGGGAGGTGGCAGGACGGCGACGCAGTATTTT.

The chain has TRBV7-2 and TRBJ1-1; D is undetermined. The V end lost 5 bases, the J end lost 3 bases, and 10 bases lay between the germline ends. CDR1 is SGHTA and CDR2 is FQGNSA in the germline V gene. CDR3 length equals 13 residues. DNA for the CDR3: TGTGCCAGCAGCCCCGGGATTCACACTGAAGCTTTCTTT. This encodes CASSPGIHTEAFF.

In DNA form, the CDR3 reads TGTGCCAGCAGACCCATCGGACTAGCGGGAGTTATAGATACGCAGTATTTT. This encodes CASRPIGLAGVIDTQYF. This rearrangement joins TRBV28 to TRBJ2-3, with 13 bases that match TRBD2. J gave up 5 bases and V 6 bases, and 11 bases lay outside the gene matches. The CDR3 is 17 residues long. CDR1 is MDHEN and CDR2 is SYDVKM in the germline V gene.